The 12 T cell receptor beta chains below come from one sample, sequenced in a study of post-analysis software for immune sequencing data (dated by TCRdb to between 2014 and 2017). Here is what the overall study found, with its caveats: Significantly higher frequencies in patients than in controls were found for roughly 5 TRBV segments, including TRBV5-6, TRBV5-1 and TRBV20-1.

Library preparation employed PCR. Sequencing was carried out with an Illumina HiSeq 2500. To reduce PCR and sequencing biases, unique molecular identifiers were incorporated into the TCR beta cDNA libraries. TCRdb took the public reads, trimmed them with fastp at Q25, ran MiXCR for clone calling and kept in-frame beta chains. Each record represents a unique CDR3 protein, reported with the most common genes and DNA among its rows. For this sample there are roughly 170,000 distinct CDR3 sequences; roughly 30% appear just once. Of the sample, less than 1.6% falls within the top ten clones. These TCRs' antigens remain unknown. Sequencing input: blood. The origin of the receptors is a girl aged 5-17 years with multiple sclerosis.

Points on this clonotype: This may be a read error, as it is one base from a much larger clone. The rearrangement uses TRBV10-1 and TRBJ1-1; D is ambiguous. This CDR3 comprises 13 residues. Germline V gene lookup returns CDR1 WNHNN and CDR2 SYGVQD (reference sequence). The CDR3 DNA is TGCGCCGGCAGGTCCGGAGCGAACACTGAAGCTTTCTTT. It specifies CAGRSGANTEAFF.

In this sample, this clonotype turned up many times. This chain links TRBV7-6 with TRBJ2-7, with 7 bases identical to TRBD1. The germline V gene has CDR1 SGHVS and CDR2 FNYEAQ. The V segment lost 6 bases and the J segment 5 bases; nucleotides outside the gene matches: 7. The CDR3 covers 13 residues. Here the CDR3 reads CASSQGQPNEQYF. DNA of the CDR3: TGTGCCAGCAGTCAGGGACAGCCTAACGAGCAGTACTTC.

V gene TRBV7-6 combines with J gene TRBJ1-1; D is unresolved. Trimming took 4 bases from V and 1 from J, leaving 19 bases between them. Germline V gene lookup returns CDR1 SGHVS and CDR2 FNYEAQ. The CDR3 sequence is 17 residues long. The CDR3 here is CASSSIGAGTPNTEAFF. CDR3 nucleotides: TGTGCCAGCAGCTCAATCGGTGCGGGTACCCCGAACACTGAAGCTTTCTTT.

This clonotype was counted many times. This chain connects TRBV7-6 to TRBJ2-1; D ambiguous. Trimming stripped 1 base from V and 0 bases from J, with 13 bases between. Germline V gene sequence: CDR1 SGHVS, CDR2 FNYEAQ. This CDR3 has 17 residues. The CDR3 DNA reads as TGTGCCAGCAGCTTAGGTGGCATGGCAAGCTCCTACAATGAGCAGTTCTTC. It translates to CASSLGGMASSYNEQFF.

The chain employs TRBV7-6 and TRBJ2-5; D is undetermined. Per germline, CDR1 SGHVS and CDR2 FNYEAQ. The CDR3 is 15 residues long. V lost 2 bases and J 1 base, leaving 11 bases between the germline ends. The CDR3 sequence: CASSLLYSSQETQYF. DNA of the CDR3: TGTGCCAGCAGCTTACTTTATAGCAGCCAAGAGACCCAGTACTTC.

This clonotype was picked up a small number of times. V is TRBV5-1 and J is TRBJ1-5; D gene ambiguous. Trimming took off 8 bases at V and 4 bases at J, with 13 bases between the two ends. The CDR3 length is 13 residues. Germline V gives CDR1 SGHRS, CDR2 YFSETQ. CDR3 in amino acids: CASRFAENQPQHF. DNA of the CDR3: TGCGCCAGTAGGTTCGCGGAAAATCAGCCCCAGCATTTT.

In its sample, this clonotype was seen a few times. The genes are TRBV30 and TRBJ1-4; possible D gene TRBD1, 6 bases. V was trimmed by 2 bases and J by 8 bases, leaving 12 bases between them. Per germline, CDR1 GTSNPN and CDR2 SVGIG (reference sequence). The CDR3 extends over 13 amino acids. CDR3 DNA sequence: TGTGCCTGGAGTTCAGGGGTTGGAGAAAAACTGTTTTTT. This encodes CAWSSGVGEKLFF.

This clonotype came up a few times. The rearrangement joins TRBV12-3 or TRBV12-4 to TRBJ1-2; a possible D gene is TRBD1 (5 bases). The CDR3 is 16 residues long. Trimming left V 6 bases short and J 6 bases short, with 23 bases between. This CDR3 is CASRGTDPLNSHGYTF. CDR3 DNA sequence: TGTGCCAGCAGGGGGACCGACCCCCTCAATTCACATGGCTACACCTTC.

The chain couples TRBV20-1 to TRBJ2-2; D is possibly TRBD2 (6 bases). The CDR3 has 12 amino acids. The germline V gene has CDR1 DFQATT and CDR2 SNEGSKA (reference sequence). V gave up 3 bases and J gave up 7 bases, with 9 bases separating them. CDR3 sequence: CSASPGVGELFF. The CDR3 DNA sequence: TGCAGTGCTAGTCCGGGAGTCGGGGAGCTGTTTTTT.

This clonotype was seen only once. A much bigger clone sits one base away, suggesting this may be a read error. CDR3 protein: CANSFGTAGFGYTF. CDR3 DNA sequence: TGTGCCAACAGTTTCGGGACAGCGGGCTTCGGCTACACCTTC. The chain uses TRBV12-3 or TRBV12-4 and TRBJ1-2, with 7 bases lining up with TRBD1. CDR3 size: 14 residues.

This clonotype was seen a handful of times. The chain couples TRBV4-1 to TRBJ1-1, with a tentative D call TRBD1 (5 bases). The CDR3 is 12 amino acids. CDR1 and CDR2 (germline): MGHRA, YSYEKL. Between the trimmed V and J ends, which lost 1 base and 10 bases, there was a span of 10 bases. The CDR3 nucleotides read TGCGCCAGCAGCCAAGGGGCCAGGGCAGCTTTCTTT. It specifies CASSQGARAAFF.

This clonotype has more than one count but fewer than ten. The chain employs TRBV20-1 and TRBJ1-2; 8 bases align to TRBD1. V gave up 6 bases and J gave up 8 bases; unmatched junction bases: 8. The CDR3 contains 12 residues. The germline CDR1 and CDR2 sequences are DFQATT and SNEGSKA (reference sequence). The CDR3 region is CSARTGLEGYTF. CDR3 sequence (DNA): TGCAGTGCACGGACAGGGTTGGAAGGCTACACCTTC.